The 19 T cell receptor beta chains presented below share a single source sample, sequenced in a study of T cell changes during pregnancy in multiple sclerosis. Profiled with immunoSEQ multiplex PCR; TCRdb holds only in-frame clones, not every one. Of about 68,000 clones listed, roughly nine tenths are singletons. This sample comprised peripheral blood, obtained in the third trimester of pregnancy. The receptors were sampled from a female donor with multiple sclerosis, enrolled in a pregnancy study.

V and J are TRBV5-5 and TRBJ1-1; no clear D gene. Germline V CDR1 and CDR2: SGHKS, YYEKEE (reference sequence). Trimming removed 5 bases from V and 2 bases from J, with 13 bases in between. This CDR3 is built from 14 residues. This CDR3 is CASSPVGSNTEAFF. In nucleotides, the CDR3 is TGTGCCAGCAGTCCTGTTGGGAGTAACACTGAAGCTTTCTTT.

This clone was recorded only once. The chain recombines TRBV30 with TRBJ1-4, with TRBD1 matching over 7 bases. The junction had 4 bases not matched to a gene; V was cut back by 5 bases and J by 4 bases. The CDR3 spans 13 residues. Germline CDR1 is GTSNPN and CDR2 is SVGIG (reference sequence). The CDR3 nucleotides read TGTGCCTGGGAGGGACAGCTTAATGAAAAACTGTTTTTT. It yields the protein CAWEGQLNEKLFF.

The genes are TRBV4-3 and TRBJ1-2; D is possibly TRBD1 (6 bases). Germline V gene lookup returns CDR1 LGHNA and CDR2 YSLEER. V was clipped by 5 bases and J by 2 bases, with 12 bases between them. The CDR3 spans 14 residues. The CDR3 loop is CASSSRTENYGYTF. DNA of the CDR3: TGCGCCAGCAGCTCGAGGACAGAAAACTATGGCTACACCTTC.

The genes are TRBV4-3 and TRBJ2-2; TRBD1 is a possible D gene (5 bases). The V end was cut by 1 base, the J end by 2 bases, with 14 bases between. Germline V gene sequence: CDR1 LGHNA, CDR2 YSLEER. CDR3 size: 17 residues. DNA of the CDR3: TGCGCCAGCAGCCAAGCCTCCCTAGGGGTTAACACCGGGGAGCTGTTTTTT. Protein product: CASSQASLGVNTGELFF.

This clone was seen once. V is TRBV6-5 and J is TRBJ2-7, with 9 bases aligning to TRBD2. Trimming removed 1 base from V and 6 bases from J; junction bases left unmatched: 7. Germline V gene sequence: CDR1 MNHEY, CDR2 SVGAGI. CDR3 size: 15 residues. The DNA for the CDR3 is TGTGCCAGCAGTTACTGGGCGGGAGGGCCCCGCGAGCAGTACTTC. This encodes CASSYWAGGPREQYF.

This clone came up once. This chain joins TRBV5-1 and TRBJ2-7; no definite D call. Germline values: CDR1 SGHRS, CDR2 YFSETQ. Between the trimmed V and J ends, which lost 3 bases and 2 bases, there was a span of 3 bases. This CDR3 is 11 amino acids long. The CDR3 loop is CASSSTYEQYF. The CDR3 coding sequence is TGCGCCAGCAGCTCTACCTACGAGCAGTACTTC.

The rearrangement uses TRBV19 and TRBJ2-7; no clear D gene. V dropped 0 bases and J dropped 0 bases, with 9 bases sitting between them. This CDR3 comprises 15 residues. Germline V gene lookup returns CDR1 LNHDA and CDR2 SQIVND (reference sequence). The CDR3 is CASSIDYYFSYEQYF. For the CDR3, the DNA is TGTGCCAGTAGTATAGATTACTACTTCTCCTACGAGCAGTACTTC.

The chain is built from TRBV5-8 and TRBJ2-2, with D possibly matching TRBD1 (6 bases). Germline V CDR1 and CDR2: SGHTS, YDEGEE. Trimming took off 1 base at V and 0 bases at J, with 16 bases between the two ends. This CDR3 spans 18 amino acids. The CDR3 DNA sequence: TGTGCCAGCAGCTTGAGATTCTTTGAGGGGGCGAACACCGGGGAGCTGTTTTTT. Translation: CASSLRFFEGANTGELFF. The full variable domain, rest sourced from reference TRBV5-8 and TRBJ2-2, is EAGVTQSPTHLIKTRGQQATLRCSPISGHTSVYWYQQALGLGLQFLLWYDEGEERNRGNFPPRFSGRQFPNYSSELNVNALELEDSALYLCASSLRFFEGANTGELFFGEGSRLTVL.

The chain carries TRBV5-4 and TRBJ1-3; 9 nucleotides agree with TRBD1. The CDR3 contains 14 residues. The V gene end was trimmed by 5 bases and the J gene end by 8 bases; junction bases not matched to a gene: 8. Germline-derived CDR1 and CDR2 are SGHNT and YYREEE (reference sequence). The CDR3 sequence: CASSLQGAGYTIYF. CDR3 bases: TGTGCCAGCAGTTTACAGGGGGCTGGTTACACCATATATTTT.

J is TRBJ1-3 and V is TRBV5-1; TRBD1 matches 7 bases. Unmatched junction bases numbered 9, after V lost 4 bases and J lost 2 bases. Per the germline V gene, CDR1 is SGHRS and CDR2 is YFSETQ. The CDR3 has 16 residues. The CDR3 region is CASSVRQGIAGNTIYF. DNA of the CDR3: TGCGCCAGCAGCGTACGACAGGGAATCGCTGGAAACACCATATATTTT.

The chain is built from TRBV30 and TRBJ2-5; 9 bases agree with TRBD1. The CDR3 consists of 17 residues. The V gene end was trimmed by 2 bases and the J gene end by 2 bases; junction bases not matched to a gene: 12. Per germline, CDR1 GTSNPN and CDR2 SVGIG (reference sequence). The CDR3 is CAWSFGTGLRGQETQYF. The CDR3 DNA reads TGTGCCTGGAGTTTCGGGACAGGGTTAAGGGGTCAAGAGACCCAGTACTTC.

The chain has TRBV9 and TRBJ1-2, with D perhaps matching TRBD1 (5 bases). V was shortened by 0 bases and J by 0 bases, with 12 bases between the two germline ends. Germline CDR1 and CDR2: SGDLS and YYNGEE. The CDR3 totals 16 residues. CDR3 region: CASSVGGGISNYGYTF. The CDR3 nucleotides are TGTGCCAGCAGCGTAGGGGGGGGGATTTCTAACTATGGCTACACCTTC.

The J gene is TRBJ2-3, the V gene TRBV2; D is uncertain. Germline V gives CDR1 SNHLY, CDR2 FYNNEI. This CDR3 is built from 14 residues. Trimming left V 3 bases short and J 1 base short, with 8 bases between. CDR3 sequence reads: CASSEVAGTDTQYF. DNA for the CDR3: TGTGCCAGCAGTGAGGTTGCAGGCACAGATACGCAGTATTTT. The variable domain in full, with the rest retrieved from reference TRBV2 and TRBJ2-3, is EPEVTQTPSHQVTQMGQEVILRCVPISNHLYFYWYRQILGQKVEFLVSFYNNEISEKSEIFDDQFSVERPDGSNFTLKIRSTKLEDSAMYFCASSEVAGTDTQYFGPGTRLTVL.

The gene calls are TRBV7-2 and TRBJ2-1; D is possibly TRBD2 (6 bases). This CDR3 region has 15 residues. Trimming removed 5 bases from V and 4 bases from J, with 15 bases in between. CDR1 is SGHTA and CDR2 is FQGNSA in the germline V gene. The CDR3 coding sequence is TGTGCCAGCAGCCAGGGACTCGAACGATACAATGAGCAGTTCTTC. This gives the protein CASSQGLERYNEQFF.

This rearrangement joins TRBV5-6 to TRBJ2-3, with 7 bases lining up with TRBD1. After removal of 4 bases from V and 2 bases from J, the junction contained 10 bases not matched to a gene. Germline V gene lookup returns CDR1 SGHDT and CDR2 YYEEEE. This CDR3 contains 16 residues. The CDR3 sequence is CASSRYPGQYTDTQYF. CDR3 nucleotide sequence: TGTGCCAGCAGCAGATATCCGGGACAGTACACAGATACGCAGTATTTT.

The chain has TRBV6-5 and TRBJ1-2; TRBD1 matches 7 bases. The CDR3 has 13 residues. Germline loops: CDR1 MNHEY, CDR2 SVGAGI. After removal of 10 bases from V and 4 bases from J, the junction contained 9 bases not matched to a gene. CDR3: CATQQGPGYGYTF. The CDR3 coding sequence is TGTGCCACCCAACAGGGGCCGGGCTATGGCTACACCTTC.

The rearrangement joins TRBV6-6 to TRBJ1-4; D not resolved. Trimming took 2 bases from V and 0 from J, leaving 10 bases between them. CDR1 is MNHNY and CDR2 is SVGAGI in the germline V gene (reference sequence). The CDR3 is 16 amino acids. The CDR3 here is CASSYVGLATNEKLFF. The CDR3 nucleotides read TGTGCCAGCAGTTACGTGGGCCTTGCAACTAATGAAAAACTGTTTTTT.

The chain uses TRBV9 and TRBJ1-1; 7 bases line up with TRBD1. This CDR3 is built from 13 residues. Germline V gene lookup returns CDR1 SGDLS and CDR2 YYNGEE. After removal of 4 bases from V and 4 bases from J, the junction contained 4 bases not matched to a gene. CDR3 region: CASSIGGGTEAFF. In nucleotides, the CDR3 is TGTGCCAGCAGCATAGGGGGCGGCACTGAAGCTTTCTTT.

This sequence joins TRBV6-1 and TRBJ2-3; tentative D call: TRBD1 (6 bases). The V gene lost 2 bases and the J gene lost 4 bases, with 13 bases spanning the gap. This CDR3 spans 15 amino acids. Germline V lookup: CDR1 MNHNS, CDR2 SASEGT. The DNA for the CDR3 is TGTGCCAGCAGTGAAAGCTTACAGGGACCAGATACGCAGTATTTT. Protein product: CASSESLQGPDTQYF.